These 17 T cell receptor beta chains originate from one sample sequenced in a study of T-cell reconstitution after alpha-beta-depleted transplantation in children. TCRbeta library construction was performed incorporating unique molecular identifiers. TCRdb used MiXCR to reprocess the PCR reads, holding one entry per CDR3 protein. The sample contains over 300,000 distinct CDR3 sequences, around 10% of which appear only once. Sequencing used PBMCs from the stem cell graft donor, obtained from the stem cell graft. These receptors were taken from a human donor who donated a stem cell graft to a child with acute lymphoblastic leukemia.

The table lists this clonotype with a few counts. CDR3 in amino acids: CASSQRELYGYTF. CDR3 coding DNA: TGTGCCAGCTCACAAAGAGAACTCTATGGCTACACCTTC. This chain joins TRBV18 and TRBJ1-2; D gene uncertain. Germline V lookup: CDR1 KGHSH, CDR2 LQKENI. V dropped 4 bases and J dropped 4 bases, with 10 bases sitting between them. The CDR3 runs to 13 residues.

V usage is TRBV5-1 and J usage is TRBJ2-3; 8 bases line up with TRBD2. V shed 7 bases and J 2 bases; nucleotides not matched to a gene: 9. CDR1 is SGHRS, CDR2 YFSETQ, per germline. The CDR3 loop spans 15 amino acids. The CDR3 DNA reads TGCGCCAGCTTCGTACGGGGGGGCCCCACAGATACGCAGTATTTT. Protein sequence: CASFVRGGPTDTQYF.

This clonotype was detected only a few times. The chain uses TRBV7-9 and TRBJ2-3; a possible D gene is TRBD1 (6 bases). V was cut by 1 base and J by 2 bases, with 16 bases left in between. CDR1 SEHNR and CDR2 FQNEAQ come from the germline V gene (reference sequence). There are 17 residues in the CDR3. CDR3 protein: CASSLVRTASYTDTQYF. The DNA for the CDR3 is TGTGCCAGCAGCTTAGTTCGGACAGCGTCCTACACAGATACGCAGTATTTT.

The V call is TRBV20-1, the J call TRBJ2-7, with a tentative D call TRBD1 (5 bases). The CDR3 contains 15 residues. CDR1 and CDR2 from the germline V gene are DFQATT and SNEGSKA (reference sequence). V lost 0 bases to trimming and J lost 3 bases, with 15 bases between them. CDR3 loop: CSARDPRVTDYEQYF. CDR3 DNA sequence: TGCAGTGCTAGAGATCCCAGGGTAACGGACTACGAGCAGTACTTC.

This clonotype was detected only a few times. The CDR3 DNA is TGTGCCAGCAGTTTCCCCGATTTAAACTACGAGCAGTACTTC. This codes for CASSFPDLNYEQYF. This rearrangement joins TRBV12-3 or TRBV12-4 to TRBJ2-7, with D hard to call. The V gene lost 3 bases and the J gene lost 3 bases, with 12 bases spanning the gap. CDR3 length: 14 residues.

This clonotype appeared many times. This chain uses TRBV24-1 with TRBJ1-5; 9 positions agree with TRBD1. Germline CDR1 is KGHDR and CDR2 is SFDVKD. V lost 5 bases, J lost 1 base, and 5 bases stayed unmatched. The CDR3 runs 16 residues. CDR3 sequence reads: CATSAGQGLSNQPQHF. CDR3 nucleotides: TGTGCCACCAGTGCGGGACAGGGCTTGAGCAATCAGCCCCAGCATTTT.

The sample holds a few counts of this clonotype. The chain uses TRBV3-1 and TRBJ1-1; 7 bases are a match to TRBD1. The CDR3 length is 12 residues. V lost 11 bases to trimming and J lost 7 bases; unmatched junction nucleotides: 10. The V gene's germline CDR1 is LGHDT and CDR2 YNNKEL (reference sequence). CDR3 protein: CAASGGQFEAFF. The CDR3, as DNA: TGTGCCGCTAGTGGGGGACAGTTTGAAGCTTTCTTT. Full variable domain (remainder filled in from reference TRBV3-1 and TRBJ1-1): DTAVSQTPKYLVTQMGNDKSIKCEQNLGHDTMYWYKQDSKKFLKIMFSYNNKELIINETVPNRFSPKSPDKAHLNLHINSLELGDSAVYFCAASGGQFEAFFGQGTRLTVV.

This clonotype was seen only a few times. The chain combines TRBV7-8 with TRBJ1-5; 7 bases match TRBD1. The CDR3 has 14 amino acids. Germline CDR1 is SGHVS and CDR2 is FQNEAQ. V was pared by 6 bases and J by 7 bases, with 9 bases of the junction left unmatched. The CDR3 sequence: CASSVDRVGQPQHF. CDR3 nucleotide sequence: TGTGCCAGCAGTGTTGACAGGGTTGGGCAGCCCCAGCATTTT. Full variable domain (rest looked up from reference TRBV7-8 and TRBJ1-5): GAGVSQSPRYKVAKRGQDVALRCDPISGHVSLFWYQQALGQGPEFLTYFQNEAQLDKSGLPSDRFFAERPEGSVSTLKIQRTQQEDSAVYLCASSVDRVGQPQHFGDGTRLSIL.

This clonotype was detected only a few times. The chain carries TRBV5-4 and TRBJ1-1; TRBD1 matches 7 bases. V shed 1 base and J 0 bases; nucleotides not matched to a gene: 9. The CDR3 loop spans 17 amino acids. Germline V gene data show CDR1 as SGHNT and CDR2 as YYREEE (reference sequence). The CDR3 nucleotides read TGTGCCAGCAGCTTGCTGTTCCAGGGGGGTCTGAACACTGAAGCTTTCTTT. It translates to CASSLLFQGGLNTEAFF.

The chain links TRBV6-1 to TRBJ2-5; D not resolved. The CDR3 runs 12 residues. CDR1 and CDR2 (germline): MNHNS, SASEGT. V was clipped by 6 bases and J by 2 bases, with 7 bases between them. The CDR3 protein is CASRETQETQYF. Written as DNA, the CDR3 is TGTGCCAGCAGGGAGACTCAAGAGACCCAGTACTTC.

The chain recombines TRBV6-2 or TRBV6-3 with TRBJ2-2, with 14 bases lining up with TRBD2. Losses at the gene ends were 6 bases for V and 3 bases for J; bases not matched to a gene: 15. The CDR3 consists of 20 residues. CDR1 is MNHEY and CDR2 is SVGEGT in the germline V gene. CDR3 sequence reads: CASRPGLAGDRILDTGELFF. The CDR3 nucleotides are TGTGCCAGCAGGCCGGGACTAGCGGGAGATCGGATTTTGGACACCGGGGAGCTGTTTTTT.

This clonotype came up many times. The chain combines TRBV11-2 with TRBJ2-7; D gene unclear. Germline V gene sequence: CDR1 SGHAT, CDR2 FQNNGV. The CDR3 covers 14 residues. V was cut by 1 base and J by 3 bases, with 10 bases left in between. The CDR3 coding sequence is TGTGCCAGCAGCTTAGGGTCGGGCGGCTACGAGCAGTACTTC. Protein sequence: CASSLGSGGYEQYF.

Worth noting for this clonotype: This could be a read error, since a much larger clone is one nucleotide away. This sequence joins TRBV20-1 and TRBJ2-5; the match to TRBD1 covers 8 bases. The CDR3 loop spans 13 amino acids. Germline CDR1 is DFQATT and CDR2 is SNEGSKA (reference sequence). J lost 5 bases, V lost 5 bases, and 7 bases had no gene match. CDR3 residues: CSARDRTHETQYF. The DNA of the CDR3 is TGCAGTGCTCGGGACAGGACCCACGAGACCCAGTACTTC.

Only a few counts were recorded for this clonotype. V is TRBV19 and J is TRBJ1-1; D not resolved. Germline V lookup: CDR1 LNHDA, CDR2 SQIVND (reference sequence). CDR3 length: 13 residues. V lost 7 bases and J lost 5, with 14 bases in between. Here the CDR3 reads CASNFGAGTEAFF. CDR3 nucleotides: TGTGCCAGTAATTTCGGCGCAGGAACTGAAGCTTTCTTT.

This clonotype occurred once. The V call is TRBV29-1, the J call TRBJ2-3, with 12 bases that match TRBD2. J gave up 4 bases and V 5 bases, and 4 bases lay outside the gene matches. Germline CDR1 reads SQVTM; CDR2 reads ANQGSEA. This CDR3 is 14 amino acids long. The CDR3 nucleotides read TGCAGCGTTCTAGCGGGAGGGGGTCCAGATACGCAGTATTTT. Amino acids: CSVLAGGGPDTQYF.

The sample holds many counts of this clonotype. The V call is TRBV28, the J call TRBJ1-2, with D perhaps TRBD1 (6 bases). The CDR3 covers 18 residues. Trimming shortened V by 6 bases and J by 2 bases, and 25 bases separated the two germline ends. Per the germline V gene, CDR1 is MDHEN and CDR2 is SYDVKM. The CDR3 reads CASRETGWDKGGNYGYTF. The CDR3 DNA reads TGTGCCAGCAGGGAAACCGGGTGGGACAAGGGGGGAAACTATGGCTACACCTTC.

This clonotype has only a few counts. The chain combines TRBV7-2 with TRBJ2-1, with 9 bases lining up with TRBD2. Germline values: CDR1 SGHTA, CDR2 FQGNSA. The junction had 16 bases not matched to a gene; V was cut back by 2 bases and J by 8 bases. The CDR3 loop spans 18 amino acids. The chain's CDR3 is CASSLPLAGIPEVHEQFF. The CDR3 nucleotides are TGTGCCAGCAGCTTACCCCTAGCGGGGATCCCGGAGGTCCATGAGCAGTTCTTC.